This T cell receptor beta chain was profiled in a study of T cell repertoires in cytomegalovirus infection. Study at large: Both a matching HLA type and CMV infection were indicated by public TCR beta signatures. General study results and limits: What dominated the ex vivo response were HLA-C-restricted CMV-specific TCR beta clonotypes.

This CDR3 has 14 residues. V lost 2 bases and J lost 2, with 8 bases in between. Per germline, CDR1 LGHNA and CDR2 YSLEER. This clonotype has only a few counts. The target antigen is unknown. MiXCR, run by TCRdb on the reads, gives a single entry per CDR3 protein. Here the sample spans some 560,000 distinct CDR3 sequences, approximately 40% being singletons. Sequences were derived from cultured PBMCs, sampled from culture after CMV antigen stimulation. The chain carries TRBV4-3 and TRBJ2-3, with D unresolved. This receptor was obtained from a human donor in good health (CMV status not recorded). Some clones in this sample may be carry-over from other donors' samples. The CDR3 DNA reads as TGCGCCAGCAGCCAATTGGGCGTCACAGATACGCAGTATTTT. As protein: CASSQLGVTDTQYF.